This record concerns one TCR beta chain sequence. This entry belongs to a study of patients and donors after allogeneic stem cell transplantation. Using its own MiXCR run on the RT-PCR reads, TCRdb lists one record per CDR3 protein. The sample holds 190,000 or so distinct CDR3 sequences; 35% to 50% are singletons and the top ten take about 35%. This sequence was found in a human donor who was either an allogeneic HSCT recipient or a stem cell or donor lymphocyte infusion donor (not recorded which). It is not recorded whose cells these are; they may come from a transplant donor. Sample: blood, either unsorted or a sorted T cell fraction (not recorded which).

The CDR3 loop reads CASERTGASGETQYF. The CDR3, as DNA: TGTGCCAGTGAACGGACAGGGGCATCTGGAGAGACCCAGTACTTC. The chain combines TRBV19 with TRBJ2-5, with 9 positions matching TRBD1. Per the germline V gene, CDR1 is LNHDA and CDR2 is SQIVND (reference sequence). The V and J ends lost 8 bases and 4 bases, in that order; junction bases with no gene match: 11. This CDR3 is 15 amino acids long.